Sequencing of this T cell receptor beta chain was carried out in a study of Tregs in tolerant kidney transplant recipients. Concerning this clone: What it binds is not known.

Study-wide results and caveats: The most relevant donor-specific Treg TCRbeta repertoire apparently came from expansion with activated donor B cells. Nucleotide sequences could not be compared across some patients' samples due to primer changes.

The method was immunoSEQ multiplex PCR; TCRdb's version includes in-frame clones alone and lacks a portion of them. This table has tens of thousands of clones, 70% to 90% appearing once. This CDR3 contains 15 residues. The germline V gene encodes CDR1 SGHNT and CDR2 YENEEA. Losses at the gene ends were 0 bases for V and 8 bases for J; bases not matched to a gene: 5. Related graft donors supplied nonmyeloablative bone marrow transplants, and mixed chimerism was transient. CD4+CD25+CD127- Tregs, CD4+CD25- non-Tregs, CD4 and CD8 cells were sorted. The source is a human patient who received a combined kidney and bone marrow transplant. T cells may partly derive from the graft donor. The V and J genes are TRBV11-3 and TRBJ2-1; 9 nucleotides line up with TRBD2. Here the sequenced sample was CD4+ T cells from blood (PBMCs), taken 6 months after the transplant. CDR3 nucleotides: TGTGCCAGCAGCTTAGAGGGACTAGCAGGCGATGAGCAGTTCTTC. Translation gives CASSLEGLAGDEQFF.